These 26 T cell receptor beta chains share one sample of origin, sequenced in a study of T cells in Graves' hyperthyroidism and ophthalmopathy. RNA transcripts yielded amplified TCR beta CDR3 regions. During a first-round RT-PCR of the TCR CDR3, the HTBI primer set was used. In TCRdb, the multiplex PCR reads were re-called with MiXCR into one record per CDR3 protein. The table shows around 420,000 distinct CDR3 sequences, with roughly 15% occurring only once. The source material was blood. The receptors were gathered from a woman between 18 and 29 years old with Graves' hyperthyroidism.

The sample holds many counts of this clonotype. The rearrangement uses TRBV28 and TRBJ1-2; no clear D. CDR3 size: 12 residues. Trimming removed 2 bases from V and 5 bases from J, with 6 bases in between. Germline V gives CDR1 MDHEN, CDR2 SYDVKM. This CDR3 is CASSLGEYGYTF. CDR3 nucleotides: TGTGCCAGCAGTTTAGGGGAGTATGGCTACACCTTC.

This clonotype was seen ten or more times. This chain joins TRBV12-3 or TRBV12-4 and TRBJ1-2; a possible D gene is TRBD1 (6 bases). Deletions cut 3 bases from V and 4 bases from J, with 12 bases between. The CDR3 totals 14 residues. In nucleotides, the CDR3 is TGTGCCAGCAGTTTTCGGGGGGGCACCTATGGCTACACCTTC. This sequence encodes CASSFRGGTYGYTF.

This clonotype was detected many times. The J gene is TRBJ1-5, the V gene TRBV12-3 or TRBV12-4, with a tentative D call TRBD1 (5 bases). Trimming removed 3 bases at V and 0 bases at J, with 12 bases between. CDR3 size: 16 residues. CDR3 nucleotides: TGTGCCAGCAGTTTTCGGGGCAGTTATAGCAATCAGCCCCAGCATTTT. Translation gives CASSFRGSYSNQPQHF.

This clonotype was seen ten or more times. The chain links TRBV20-1 to TRBJ2-7; maybe TRBD1 (6 bases). The CDR3 sequence is 12 residues long. The V gene lost 6 bases and the J gene lost 3 bases, with 12 bases spanning the gap. Looked up from germline, CDR1 is DFQATT and CDR2 is SNEGSKA (reference sequence). In DNA, the CDR3 is TGCAGTGCCGCCACAGGGAGCTACGAGCAGTACTTC. It translates to CSAATGSYEQYF.

This clonotype was observed at least ten times. The chain carries TRBV7-2 and TRBJ2-2, with a tentative D call TRBD2 (6 bases). V was cut by 0 bases and J by 4 bases, with 9 bases left in between. There are 15 residues in the CDR3. Germline CDR1 and CDR2: SGHTA and FQGNSA. CDR3 region: CASSLAWGLTGELFF. DNA of the CDR3: TGTGCCAGCAGCTTAGCATGGGGACTCACCGGGGAGCTGTTTTTT.

At least ten counts were recorded for this clonotype. V usage is TRBV5-1 and J usage is TRBJ2-3; 9 bases match TRBD1. The germline V gene has CDR1 SGHRS and CDR2 YFSETQ. The CDR3 contains 15 residues. Trimming at V came to 4 bases and at J to 0 bases, leaving 3 bases not matched to a gene. The CDR3 nucleotides read TGCGCCAGCAGCGTCGGGACAGGGAGCACAGATACGCAGTATTTT. It specifies CASSVGTGSTDTQYF. The entire variable domain, with the rest obtained from reference TRBV5-1 and TRBJ2-3, is as follows: KAGVTQTPRYLIKTRGQQVTLSCSPISGHRSVSWYQQTPGQGLQFLFEYFSETQRNKGNFPGRFSGRQFSNSRSEMNVSTLELGDSALYLCASSVGTGSTDTQYFGPGTRLTVL.

The chain has TRBV12-3 or TRBV12-4 and TRBJ2-1, with 9 nucleotides matching TRBD2. The CDR3 consists of 16 residues. The V and J ends lost 9 bases and 0 bases, in that order; junction bases with no gene match: 9. CDR3 nucleotide sequence: TGTGCCAGTGGCGGGGGGGTGGCGAGCTCCTACAATGAGCAGTTCTTC. This gives the protein CASGGGVASSYNEQFF.

Comments on this clonotype: This sequence may be a read error, since a much larger clone differs from it by one base. The chain has TRBV20-1 and TRBJ1-5, with D uncertain. Trimming left V 1 base short and J 4 bases short, with 8 bases between. The CDR3 consists of 13 residues. CDR1 is DFQATT, CDR2 SNEGSKA, per germline (reference sequence). CDR3 DNA sequence: TGCAGTGCTAGAGGGCAGGCAAATCAGCCCCAGCATTTT. This codes for CSARGQANQPQHF.

This clonotype was counted between two and nine times. V is TRBV13 and J is TRBJ2-6; D is perhaps TRBD1 or TRBD2 (5 bases each). Looked up from germline, CDR1 is PRHDT and CDR2 is FYEKMQ (reference sequence). V was shortened by 4 bases and J by 0 bases, with 16 bases between the two germline ends. The CDR3 loop spans 18 amino acids. This CDR3 reads CASSSRDGPLSGANVLTF. As DNA, the CDR3 is TGTGCCAGCAGCTCCCGGGACGGACCACTCTCTGGGGCCAACGTCCTGACTTTC.

This chain links TRBV19 with TRBJ2-1, with TRBD2 matching over 14 bases. V was clipped by 3 bases and J by 15 bases; unmatched bases: 7. CDR3 size: 14 residues. Germline V CDR1 and CDR2: LNHDA, SQIVND (reference sequence). The CDR3, as DNA: TGTGCCAGTAGTATGGAGGGGACTAGCGGGAGTTTGTTCTTC. This translates into CASSMEGTSGSLFF.

J is TRBJ1-4 and V is TRBV11-1, with unresolved D. Trimming removed 6 bases at V and 5 bases at J, with 16 bases between. CDR1 is SGHAT and CDR2 is FQDESV in the germline V gene (reference sequence). The CDR3 consists of 15 residues. CDR3 residues: CASSPPGYSNEKLFF. The CDR3 coding sequence is TGTGCCAGCAGTCCTCCGGGATACTCAAATGAAAAACTGTTTTTT.

As regards this clonotype: One end of the junction fails to match germline, which may point to a read error. The chain recombines TRBV2 with TRBJ1-5, with TRBD1 identical over 7 bases. This CDR3 contains 16 residues. The germline CDR1 and CDR2 sequences are SNHLY and FYNNEI. The DNA for the CDR3 is TGCGCCAGCAGCCAAGATGAAGGGGGCGGCAATCAGCCCCAGCATTTT. Protein: CASSQDEGGGNQPQHF.

The chain recombines TRBV11-2 with TRBJ2-5; 9 bases agree with TRBD2. Trimming removed 9 bases from V and 4 bases from J; junction bases left unmatched: 9. CDR1 and CDR2 from the germline V gene are SGHAT and FQNNGV. CDR3 length equals 14 residues. CDR3 coding DNA: TGTGCCAGTAATAGCGGGAGCTCGGGAGAGACCCAGTACTTC. Amino acid sequence: CASNSGSSGETQYF.

This clonotype was recorded only once. A clone one base away is much larger, so this may be a read error. The V and J genes are TRBV28 and TRBJ2-7, with D perhaps matching TRBD1 (5 bases). This CDR3 has 12 residues. Per the germline V gene, CDR1 is MDHEN and CDR2 is SYDVKM. Trimming removed 6 bases from V and 3 bases from J, with 9 bases in between. This CDR3 reads CASRTRVYEQYF. The CDR3 DNA follows: TGTGCCAGCAGGACCAGGGTCTACGAGCAGTACTTC.

The table lists this clonotype with a count of one. This chain joins TRBV6-1 and TRBJ2-5, with 12 bases lining up with TRBD2. CDR1 is MNHNS, CDR2 SASEGT, per germline. V was clipped by 5 bases and J by 7 bases; unmatched bases: 5. The CDR3 consists of 14 residues. The CDR3: CASSRTSGIGTQYF. The CDR3 DNA reads as TGTGCCAGCAGTCGGACTAGCGGGATTGGGACCCAGTACTTC.

The CDR3 region is CSAGEGAGGGGYGYTF. CDR3 nucleotides: TGCAGCGCGGGGGAAGGGGCAGGGGGCGGGGGCTATGGCTACACCTTC. The chain has TRBV29-1 and TRBJ1-2, with TRBD1 matching over 8 bases. The CDR3 runs to 16 residues. Germline CDR1 reads SQVTM; CDR2 reads ANQGSEA. Germline trimming cut 7 bases from V and 4 bases from J; bases unmatched to any gene: 17.

Ten or more counts support this clonotype. The V gene is TRBV11-1, the J gene TRBJ2-3; D may match TRBD1 or TRBD2 (5 bases each). There are 17 residues in the CDR3. The germline V gene has CDR1 SGHAT and CDR2 FQDESV (reference sequence). The ends were cut back, 4 bases at V and 1 base at J, with 18 bases in the middle. In DNA, the CDR3 is TGTGCCAGCAGCTACGACCGGGACCCCGAGGGCACAGATACGCAGTATTTT. Its protein product is CASSYDRDPEGTDTQYF. Based on the CDR3 plus reference TRBV11-1 and TRBJ2-3, the full variable domain is EAEVAQSPRYKITEKSQAVAFWCDPISGHATLYWYRQILGQGPELLVQFQDESVVDDSQLPKDRFSAERLKGVDSTLKIQPAELGDSAMYLCASSYDRDPEGTDTQYFGPGTRLTVL.

Many counts were recorded for this clonotype. V gene TRBV28 combines with J gene TRBJ1-4; TRBD1 is a possible D gene (5 bases). This CDR3 is built from 16 residues. V was pared by 5 bases and J by 0 bases, with 13 bases between. Germline V lookup: CDR1 MDHEN, CDR2 SYDVKM. CDR3 bases: TGTGCCAGCAGTACCGCCACAGGAGCAACTAATGAAAAACTGTTTTTT. Translating it yields CASSTATGATNEKLFF.

The table lists this clonotype with a few counts. A read error may explain this, as a much larger clone is one base away. The genes are TRBV28 and TRBJ1-1; D not resolved. In germline, CDR1 is MDHEN, CDR2 SYDVKM. The CDR3 is made up of 13 amino acids. CDR3 DNA: TGTGCCAGCAGTTTTTATCGGAGCACTGAAGCTTCCTTT. Translated, it gives CASSFYRSTEASF.

This clonotype was seen ten or more times. This chain connects TRBV15 to TRBJ2-7; D is uncertain. The CDR3 spans 15 residues. V gave up 6 bases and J gave up 2 bases, with 17 bases separating them. Looked up from germline, CDR1 is LNHNV and CDR2 is YYDKDF (reference sequence). The CDR3 nucleotides read TGTGCCACCAGGGAACAAACGGACGGTCCCTACGAGCAGTACTTC. It encodes CATREQTDGPYEQYF.

This clonotype has ten or more counts. The CDR3 DNA sequence: TGTGCCAGCTCACGGGACAGGGGAGAGGTGGACACTGAAGCTTTCTTT. This sequence encodes CASSRDRGEVDTEAFF. This sequence joins TRBV18 and TRBJ1-1; 10 bases fit TRBD1. Germline values: CDR1 KGHSH, CDR2 LQKENI. V trimming: 4 bases; J trimming: 3 bases; junction bases outside the gene matches: 8. The CDR3 runs 16 residues.

This clonotype was counted only a few times. The V and J genes are TRBV27 and TRBJ1-1; TRBD1 matches 7 bases. J gave up 1 base and V 6 bases, and 5 bases lay outside the gene matches. The germline gives CDR1 MNHEY, CDR2 SMNVEV (reference sequence). This CDR3 has 14 amino acids. In nucleotides, the CDR3 is TGTGCCAGCAGGGCACAGGGGCCGAACACTGAAGCTTTCTTT. Protein: CASRAQGPNTEAFF.

In DNA, the CDR3 is TGCAGTGCTAGACCTAGCGGGAGGATCCAGTACTTC. Translating gives CSARPSGRIQYF. This chain joins TRBV20-1 and TRBJ2-5; 11 bases are shared with TRBD2. Germline CDR1 is DFQATT and CDR2 is SNEGSKA (reference sequence). Trimming at V came to 2 bases and at J to 10 bases, leaving 3 bases not matched to a gene. This CDR3 comprises 12 residues.

This rearrangement joins TRBV10-3 to TRBJ2-3, with TRBD2 identical over 13 bases. The V gene's germline CDR1 is ENHRY and CDR2 SYGVKD. The CDR3 sequence is 14 residues long. After removal of 6 bases from V and 6 bases from J, the junction contained 3 bases not matched to a gene. The CDR3 nucleotides read TGTGCCATCAGAGGGACTAGCGGGATCGATACGCAGTATTTT. Its protein product is CAIRGTSGIDTQYF.

This clonotype was detected ten times or more. This sequence joins TRBV12-3 or TRBV12-4 and TRBJ2-1; TRBD2 might be the D (6 bases). The CDR3 is 17 amino acids. V lost 6 bases to trimming and J lost 1 base, with 19 bases between them. The CDR3 reads CASSPRRAGPSYNEQFF. In nucleotides, the CDR3 is TGTGCCAGCAGCCCCAGGAGGGCAGGGCCTTCCTACAATGAGCAGTTCTTC.

This clonotype was observed a few times. The chain couples TRBV18 to TRBJ2-2; TRBD2 matches 9 bases. This CDR3 contains 16 residues. V shed 2 bases, J shed 5 bases, and the junction held 6 bases outside the gene matches. Germline lookup yields CDR1 KGHSH and CDR2 LQKENI. The CDR3: CASSPVGLAGTGELFF. CDR3 DNA: TGTGCCAGCTCACCAGTTGGCCTAGCGGGAACCGGGGAGCTGTTTTTT.